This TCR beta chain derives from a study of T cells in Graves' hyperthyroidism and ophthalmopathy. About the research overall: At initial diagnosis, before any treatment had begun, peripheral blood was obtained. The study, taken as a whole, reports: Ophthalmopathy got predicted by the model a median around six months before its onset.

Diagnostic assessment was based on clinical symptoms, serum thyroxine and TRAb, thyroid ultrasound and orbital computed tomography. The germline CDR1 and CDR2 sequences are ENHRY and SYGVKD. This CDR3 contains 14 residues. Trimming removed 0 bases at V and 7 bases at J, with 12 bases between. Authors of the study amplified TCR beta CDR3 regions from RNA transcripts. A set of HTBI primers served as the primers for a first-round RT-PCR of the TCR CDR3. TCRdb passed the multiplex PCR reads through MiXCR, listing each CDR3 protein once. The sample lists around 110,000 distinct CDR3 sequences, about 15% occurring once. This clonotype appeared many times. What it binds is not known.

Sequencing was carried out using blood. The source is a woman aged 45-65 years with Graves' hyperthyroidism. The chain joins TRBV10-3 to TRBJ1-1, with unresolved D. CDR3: CAISESSGSGEAFF. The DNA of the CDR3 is TGTGCCATCAGTGAGTCGTCAGGCTCGGGTGAAGCTTTCTTT.